Listed below are T cell receptor beta chains from one sample, sequenced in a study of blood T cell repertoires in COVID-19. Assay used: immunoSEQ multiplex PCR; TCRdb lists only in-frame clones, some missing. The data hold some 300,000 clones, with 89% observed a single time. Material: PBMCs or T cells enriched from blood (not recorded which). The receptors originated from a woman aged 25-40 years who had recovered from COVID-19. CDR3s include the opening cysteine and the closing phenylalanine or tryptophan. A D gene is named only where the DNA matches it firmly. Size is stated for part of the rows, as once, few or many counts, or as a class when the clone is expanded.

>TRBJ2-1|-|-|TRBV7-2|14
CASSLDSPYNEQFF
TGTGCCAGCAGCTTGGACTCTCCTTACAATGAGCAGTTCTTC
>TRBJ2-7|-|-|TRBV6-5|13
CASSYSLPYEQYF
TGTGCCAGCAGTTACAGTCTACCGTACGAGCAGTACTTC
>TRBJ2-7|TRBD2|-|TRBV4-3|16
CASSPHLAGGPWEQYF
TGCGCCAGCAGCCCCCATCTAGCGGGAGGGCCCTGGGAGCAGTACTTC
>TRBJ2-7|-|-|TRBV9|16
CASSQRGTPISYEQYF
TGTGCCAGCAGCCAAAGAGGGACTCCGATCTCCTACGAGCAGTACTTC
>TRBJ1-1|-|-|TRBV9|15
CASSGEGDVNTEAFF
TGTGCCAGCAGTGGAGAGGGAGACGTGAACACTGAAGCTTTCTTT
>TRBJ2-7|TRBD2|-|TRBV15|16
CATSSGTSGVVVEQYF
TGTGCCACCAGCAGCGGGACTAGCGGGGTGGTGGTCGAGCAGTACTTC
>TRBJ2-1|TRBD1|once|TRBV9|16
CASSPNIGTGWHEQFF
TGTGCCAGCAGCCCTAATATCGGGACAGGGTGGCATGAGCAGTTCTTC
>TRBJ2-7|-|once|TRBV19|18
CASSTGLLSGIKPYEQYF
TGTGCCAGTAGTACCGGGCTTCTCTCAGGGATCAAACCCTACGAGCAGTACTTC
>TRBJ2-5|-|once|TRBV5-6|15
CASSQGGLPVETQYF
TGTGCCAGCAGCCAGGGAGGACTGCCGGTGGAGACCCAGTACTTC
>TRBJ2-1|TRBD2|-|TRBV11-2|15
CASSRIAGFSNEQFF
TGTGCCAGCAGCCGTATAGCGGGATTCAGCAATGAGCAGTTCTTC
>TRBJ1-1|-|once|TRBV19|15
CASSIYGPEDTEAFF
TGTGCCAGTAGTATATACGGCCCGGAGGACACTGAAGCTTTCTTT
>TRBJ2-7|-|few|TRBV5-1|16
CASSLAKSREFYEQYF
TGCGCCAGCAGCTTGGCCAAGTCCCGGGAGTTCTACGAGCAGTACTTC
>TRBJ1-5|-|-|TRBV6-1|13
CASSEYTERRQHF
TGTGCCAGCAGTGAATACACGGAGAGGAGGCAGCATTTT
>TRBJ2-7|TRBD1|-|TRBV29-1|14
CSVEAQGAKYEQYF
TGCAGCGTTGAAGCTCAGGGGGCTAAGTACGAGCAGTACTTC
>TRBJ2-7|TRBD2|-|TRBV7-9|16
CASSPRRLAGTYEQYF
TGTGCCAGCAGCCCCCGCCGACTAGCGGGGACCTACGAGCAGTACTTC
>TRBJ2-1|TRBD2|-|TRBV9|14
CASAPGLANNEQFF
TGTGCCAGCGCACCGGGACTAGCGAACAATGAGCAGTTCTTC
>TRBJ2-7|-|-|TRBV4-1|18
CASSQERGWGESVYEQYF
TGCGCCAGCAGCCAAGAAAGGGGCTGGGGGGAGTCGGTCTACGAGCAGTACTTC
>TRBJ1-2|-|-|TRBV10-1|13
CASSARQDYGYTF
TGCGCCAGCAGTGCAAGACAGGACTATGGCTACACCTTC
>TRBJ1-2|-|once|TRBV5-6|13
CASSWRATWGYTF
TGTGCCAGCAGCTGGCGGGCCACTTGGGGCTACACCTTC
>TRBJ1-1|-|once|TRBV15|13
CATSKSGGREAFF
TGTGCCACCAGTAAATCAGGAGGAAGGGAAGCTTTCTTT
>TRBJ2-1|-|-|TRBV28|18
CASSLTRQQRYSYNEQFF
TGTGCCAGCAGTTTAACTAGGCAACAACGTTATTCCTACAATGAGCAGTTCTTC
>TRBJ1-6|-|-|TRBV10-2|16
CASSEGGGNYNSPLHF
TGCGCCAGCAGTGAAGGGGGGGGTAACTATAATTCACCCCTCCACTTT
>TRBJ2-7|TRBD2|once|TRBV14|15
CASSRATSALYEQYF
TGTGCCAGCAGCCGAGCGACTAGCGCACTCTACGAGCAGTACTTC
>TRBJ2-3|TRBD2|-|TRBV14|18
CASSPGLAGATSTDTQYF
TGTGCCAGCAGCCCGGGACTAGCGGGAGCAACTAGCACAGATACGCAGTATTTT
>TRBJ2-7|TRBD1|-|TRBV27|14
CASSLGRGLWEQYF
TGTGCCAGCAGTTTGGGCAGGGGGCTATGGGAGCAGTACTTC
>TRBJ1-2|TRBD1|-|TRBV27|15
CASSLLQGGHYGYTF
TGTGCCAGCAGTTTATTACAGGGGGGCCACTATGGCTACACCTTC
>TRBJ1-4|-|-|TRBV2|11
CATPRNEKLFF
TGTGCCACCCCCCGTAATGAAAAACTGTTTTTT
>TRBJ1-1|-|-|TRBV5-5|12
CASSLVERGAFF
TGTGCCAGCAGCTTGGTGGAGAGAGGAGCTTTCTTT
>TRBJ1-2|TRBD1|-|TRBV19|16
CASSNLYRQGDYGYTF
TGTGCCAGTAGTAATCTGTATAGACAGGGTGACTATGGCTACACCTTC
>TRBJ2-5|-|-|TRBV6-5|13
CASDRHFQETQYF
TGTGCCAGTGACCGACACTTTCAAGAGACCCAGTACTTC
>TRBJ1-1|TRBD1|few|TRBV11-2|15
CASSFGQGTGTEAFF
TGTGCCAGCAGCTTTGGACAGGGAACGGGCACTGAAGCTTTCTTT
>TRBJ2-1|TRBD2|-|TRBV10-3|15
CAISPTGTSGSIRFF
TGTGCCATCAGTCCGACCGGGACTAGCGGGAGTATTAGGTTCTTC
>TRBJ2-3|-|-|TRBV5-6|15
CASSLSGAGTDTQYF
TGTGCCAGCAGCTTATCGGGTGCGGGCACAGATACGCAGTATTTT
>TRBJ2-3|TRBD2|-|TRBV7-2|15
CASNRNSGNQDTQYF
TGTGCCAGCAACCGAAATAGCGGGAATCAAGATACGCAGTATTTT
>TRBJ2-6|-|-|TRBV5-1|16
CASSLWSISGANVLTF
TGCGCCAGCAGCTTATGGAGCATCTCTGGGGCCAACGTCCTGACTTTC
>TRBJ1-5|-|-|TRBV6-2/TRBV6-3|12
CASSLSPQPQHF
TGTGCCAGCAGCCTGAGTCCCCAGCCCCAGCATTTT
>TRBJ2-2|TRBD2|-|TRBV27|18
CASSQTAGTSGSWGELFF
TGTGCCAGCAGTCAAACTGCCGGGACTAGCGGGAGTTGGGGGGAGCTGTTTTTT
>TRBJ2-6|-|-|TRBV27|19
CASSRGGGGFLSGANVLTF
TGTGCCAGCAGTCGAGGTGGAGGGGGCTTCCTCTCTGGGGCCAACGTCCTGACTTTC
>TRBJ1-4|-|-|TRBV27|15
CASRRGPATNEKLFF
TGTGCCAGCAGGCGGGGTCCCGCAACTAATGAAAAACTGTTTTTT
>TRBJ1-1|TRBD1|-|TRBV30|15
CAWRSFRGQAPEAFF
TGTGCCTGGAGGTCTTTTAGGGGACAGGCGCCTGAAGCTTTCTTT
>TRBJ1-2|-|few|TRBV19|13
CASSPGTNYGYTF
TGTGCCAGTAGTCCCGGGACAAACTATGGCTACACCTTC
>TRBJ1-2|-|-|TRBV12-3/TRBV12-4|13
CASSLGGDYGYTF
TGTGCCAGCAGTTTAGGGGGGGACTATGGCTACACCTTC
>TRBJ1-1|-|few|TRBV9|14
CASSPPFGSAEAFF
TGTGCCAGCAGCCCCCCGTTTGGTAGCGCTGAAGCTTTCTTT
>TRBJ2-7|-|-|TRBV7-2|15
CASSRDPSGNYEQYF
TGTGCCAGCAGCAGAGACCCCAGCGGAAACTACGAGCAGTACTTC
>TRBJ2-1|-|-|TRBV29-1|13
CSVVRTAINEQFF
TGCAGCGTTGTTAGGACAGCAATTAATGAGCAGTTCTTC
>TRBJ1-2|-|-|TRBV3-1/TRBV3-2|15
CASSLWTVTNYGYTF
TGTGCCAGCAGCCTCTGGACAGTTACTAACTATGGCTACACCTTC
>TRBJ2-2|TRBD1|-|TRBV7-6|16
CASSLGWDRVGRELFF
TGTGCCAGCAGCTTAGGCTGGGACAGGGTAGGCCGGGAGCTGTTTTTT
>TRBJ2-7|TRBD1|few|TRBV4-3|15
CASSQAGTGAYEQYF
TGCGCCAGCAGCCAAGCCGGGACAGGGGCCTACGAGCAGTACTTC
>TRBJ2-7|TRBD1|once|TRBV19|14
CASSRGQGGYEQYF
TGTGCCAGTAGTCGAGGACAGGGAGGATACGAGCAGTACTTC
>TRBJ1-4|-|once|TRBV5-1|15
CASSLSGTTNEKLFF
TGCGCCAGCAGCTTGTCAGGTACAACTAATGAAAAACTGTTTTTT
>TRBJ2-7|-|-|TRBV19|15
CASSITRASSYEQYF
TGTGCCAGTAGTATAACCAGGGCCAGCTCCTACGAGCAGTACTTC
>TRBJ1-1|TRBD1|-|TRBV27|17
CASSFIRLGQGNTEAFF
TGTGCCAGCAGTTTTATTAGGCTCGGACAGGGGAACACTGAAGCTTTCTTT
>TRBJ2-5|TRBD1|-|TRBV24-1|15
CATSDPGTGRETQYF
TGTGCCACCAGTGACCCTGGGACAGGGAGAGAGACCCAGTACTTC
>TRBJ1-1|-|-|TRBV12-3/TRBV12-4|13
CASSFRGLPEAFF
TGTGCCAGCAGTTTTAGGGGGTTGCCTGAAGCTTTCTTT
>TRBJ1-2|-|-|TRBV28|15
CASRGLGSHTAGYTF
TGTGCCAGCAGGGGATTAGGGAGCCATACCGCAGGCTACACCTTC
>TRBJ1-1|-|-|TRBV6-6|17
CASSHDRAWIMNTEAFF
TGTGCCAGCAGTCATGACAGAGCGTGGATTATGAACACTGAAGCTTTCTTT
>TRBJ2-2|-|once|TRBV7-2|16
CASSLTSGVGTGELFF
TGTGCCAGCAGCTTAACCTCGGGAGTGGGCACCGGGGAGCTGTTTTTT
>TRBJ2-1|TRBD2|-|TRBV4-2|15
CASSQSSGRYNEQFF
TGTGCCAGCAGCCAATCTAGCGGGAGGTACAATGAGCAGTTCTTC
>TRBJ1-4|-|once|TRBV11-2|13
CASSLGGKEKLFF
TGTGCCAGCAGCTTAGGAGGGAAGGAAAAACTGTTTTTT